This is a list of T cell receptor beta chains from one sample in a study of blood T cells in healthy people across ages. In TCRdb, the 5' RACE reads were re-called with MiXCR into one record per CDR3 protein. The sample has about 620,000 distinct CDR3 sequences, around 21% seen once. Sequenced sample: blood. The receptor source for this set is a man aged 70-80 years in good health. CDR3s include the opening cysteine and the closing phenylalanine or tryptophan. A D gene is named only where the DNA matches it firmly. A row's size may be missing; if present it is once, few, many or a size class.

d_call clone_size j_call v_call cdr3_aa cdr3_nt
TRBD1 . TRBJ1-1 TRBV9 CASSVGGTGSNTEAFF TGTGCCAGCAGCGTAGGTGGGACAGGATCGAACACTGAAGCTTTCTTT
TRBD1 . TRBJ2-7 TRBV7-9 CASSLQGQHYEQYF TGTGCCAGCAGCTTACAGGGACAGCATTACGAGCAGTACTTC
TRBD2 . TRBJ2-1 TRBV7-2 CASSYGLAPEQFF TGTGCCAGCAGCTATGGACTAGCTCCCGAGCAGTTCTTC
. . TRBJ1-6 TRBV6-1 CASSEKTSPLHF TGTGCCAGCAGTGAGAAGACGTCACCCCTCCACTTT
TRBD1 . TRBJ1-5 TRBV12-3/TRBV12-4 CASSRGDSHQPQHF TGTGCCAGCAGCAGAGGGGACAGCCATCAGCCCCAGCATTTT
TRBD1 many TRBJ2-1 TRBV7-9 CASSLVQGHNEQFF TGTGCCAGCAGCTTAGTACAGGGGCACAATGAGCAGTTCTTC
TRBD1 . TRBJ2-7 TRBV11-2 CASSLVGSGTGVYEQYF TGTGCCAGCAGCCTAGTCGGGTCGGGGACAGGGGTGTACGAGCAGTACTTC
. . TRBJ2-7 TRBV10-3 CAISERQASYEQYF TGTGCCATCAGTGAACGTCAGGCCTCCTACGAGCAGTACTTC
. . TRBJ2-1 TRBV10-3 CAISGGRQGENEQFF TGTGCCATCAGTGGAGGTAGGCAGGGAGAGAATGAGCAGTTCTTC
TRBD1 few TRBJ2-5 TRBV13 CASSLALTGMETQYF TGTGCCAGCAGCTTAGCATTGACAGGGATGGAGACCCAGTACTTC
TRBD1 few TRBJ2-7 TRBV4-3 CASSQNRGSPSYEQYF TGCGCCAGCAGCCAAAACAGGGGAAGTCCGTCCTACGAGCAGTACTTC
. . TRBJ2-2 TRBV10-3 CASIGQSNTGELFF TGTGCCTCCATCGGACAGTCCAACACCGGGGAGCTGTTTTTT
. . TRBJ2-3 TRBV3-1 CASSQDSGTHTQYF TGTGCCAGCAGCCAAGATAGTGGGACTCATACGCAGTATTTT
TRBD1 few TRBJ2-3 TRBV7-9 CASSPGTVTDTQYF TGTGCCAGCAGCCCCGGGACAGTAACAGATACGCAGTATTTT
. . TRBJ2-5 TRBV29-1 CSVEEAGGETQYF TGCAGCGTTGAAGAAGCAGGAGGGGAGACCCAGTACTTC
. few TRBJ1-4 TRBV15 CATSRVGDHEKLFF TGTGCCACCAGCAGAGTCGGGGATCATGAAAAACTGTTTTTT
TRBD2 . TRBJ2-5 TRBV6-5 CASSYGVNSGTSQETQYF TGTGCCAGCAGTTACGGTGTGAATAGCGGGACATCTCAAGAGACCCAGTACTTC
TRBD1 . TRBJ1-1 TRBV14 CASSGTGGGSTEAFF TGTGCCAGCAGCGGCACAGGGGGCGGGAGCACTGAAGCTTTCTTT
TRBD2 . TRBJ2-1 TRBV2 CASRRTSISYNEQFF TGTGCCAGCAGGAGGACTAGCATTTCCTACAATGAGCAGTTCTTC
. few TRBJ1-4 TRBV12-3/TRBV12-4 CASSLWDTDNEKLFF TGTGCCAGCAGTTTGTGGGACACTGATAATGAAAAACTGTTTTTT
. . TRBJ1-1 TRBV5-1 CASSLLFDVTEAFF TGCGCCAGCAGCCTCCTCTTTGACGTAACTGAAGCTTTCTTT
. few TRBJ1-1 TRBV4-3 CASGKQDNTEAFF TGCGCCAGCGGCAAACAGGACAACACTGAAGCTTTCTTT
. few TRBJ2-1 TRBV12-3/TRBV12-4 CASSFAGTLNEQFF TGTGCCAGCAGTTTCGCCGGAACCCTTAATGAGCAGTTCTTC
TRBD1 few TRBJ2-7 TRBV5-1 CASSLGQGLTYEQYF TGCGCCAGCAGCTTAGGACAGGGCCTAACCTACGAGCAGTACTTC
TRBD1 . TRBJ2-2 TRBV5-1 CASGEMTGATGELFF TGCGCCAGCGGCGAGATGACAGGGGCCACCGGGGAGCTGTTTTTT
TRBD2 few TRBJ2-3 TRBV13 CASSPRGTSGVTSTDTQYF TGTGCCAGCAGCCCAAGGGGGACTAGCGGGGTGACTAGCACAGATACGCAGTATTTT
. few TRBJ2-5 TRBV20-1 CSAPTGAGQETQYF TGCAGTGCTCCCACGGGGGCAGGGCAAGAGACCCAGTACTTC
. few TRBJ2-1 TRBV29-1 CSVVGIGRTEQFF TGCAGCGTTGTAGGAATTGGGCGTACTGAGCAGTTCTTC
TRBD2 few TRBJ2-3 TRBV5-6 CASSLDLAGGPDTQYF TGTGCCAGCAGCTTGGATTTAGCGGGAGGCCCCGATACGCAGTATTTT
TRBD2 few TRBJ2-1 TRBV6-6 CASRSGTSGSEQFF TGTGCCAGCAGATCCGGGACTAGCGGGAGTGAGCAGTTCTTC
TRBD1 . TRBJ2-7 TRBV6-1 CASSERQGVYEQYF TGTGCCAGCAGTGAAAGGCAGGGGGTTTACGAGCAGTACTTC
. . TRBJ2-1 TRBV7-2 CASSLAPGPPYNEQFF TGTGCCAGCAGCCTAGCCCCGGGACCCCCCTACAATGAGCAGTTCTTC
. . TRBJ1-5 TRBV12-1 CASSFKRNNQPQHF TGTGCCAGCAGCTTTAAGCGGAACAATCAGCCCCAGCATTTT
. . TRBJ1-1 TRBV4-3 CASSQGPRNTEAFF TGCGCCAGCAGCCAAGGCCCCCGGAACACTGAAGCTTTCTTT
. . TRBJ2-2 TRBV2 CASTRTTGSGELFF TGTGCCAGCACTCGGACTACCGGGTCCGGGGAGCTGTTTTTT
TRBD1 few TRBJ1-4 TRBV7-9 CASSFGTGKSELFF TGTGCCAGCAGCTTCGGGACAGGGAAGTCAGAGCTGTTTTTT
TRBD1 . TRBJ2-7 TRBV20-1 CSAQAPEDRGGEQYF TGCAGTGCCCAAGCACCGGAGGACAGGGGTGGCGAGCAGTACTTC
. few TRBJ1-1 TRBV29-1 CSGVGANTEAFF TGCAGCGGGGTTGGCGCGAACACTGAAGCTTTCTTT
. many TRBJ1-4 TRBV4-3 CASSQGLTEKLFF TGCGCCAGCAGCCAAGGACTTACTGAAAAACTGTTTTTT
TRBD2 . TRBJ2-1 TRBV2 CASSEGVAGVWEQFF TGTGCCAGCAGTGAAGGGGTAGCGGGAGTATGGGAGCAGTTCTTC
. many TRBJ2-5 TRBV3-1 CASSRPSLNQETQYF TGTGCCAGCAGCCGCCCCTCGCTCAACCAAGAGACCCAGTACTTC
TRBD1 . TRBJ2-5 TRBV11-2 CASSQSTGNWETPYF TGTGCCAGCAGCCAATCGACAGGGAATTGGGAGACCCCGTACTTC
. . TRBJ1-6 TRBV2 CASSEDRSPLHF TGTGCCAGCAGTGAAGACAGGTCACCCCTCCACTTT
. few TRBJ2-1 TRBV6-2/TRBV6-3 CASSYRGSSYNEQFF TGTGCCAGCAGTTACCGAGGGAGCTCCTACAATGAGCAGTTCTTC
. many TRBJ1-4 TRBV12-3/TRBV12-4 CASSFGGLGEKLFF TGTGCCAGCAGCTTTGGAGGGTTGGGTGAAAAACTGTTTTTT
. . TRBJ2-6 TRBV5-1 CASSVLGTSSSGANVLTF TGCGCCAGCAGCGTCCTAGGCACGTCAAGCTCTGGGGCCAACGTCCTGACTTTC
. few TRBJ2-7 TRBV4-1 CASSPTDTRYEQYF TGCGCCAGCAGCCCCACAGATACCCGATACGAGCAGTACTTC
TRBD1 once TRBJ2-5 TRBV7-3 CASSLTSTGGETQYF TGTGCCAGCAGCTTAACTTCGACAGGGGGTGAGACCCAGTACTTC